Sequencing of this TCR beta chain was carried out in a study of cytomegalovirus exposure and HLA in healthy donors. Germline lookup yields CDR1 SGHNT and CDR2 YENEEA. The CDR3 loop spans 15 amino acids. Deletions cut 5 bases from V and 9 bases from J, with 17 bases between. 13 Jbeta primers and 60 Vbeta primers were used for the PCR. Profiling relied on immunoSEQ multiplex PCR, and the TCRdb table lists in-frame clones only, not all of them. In the table there are about 150,000 clones, around 10% of which are singletons. The material sequenced was PBMCs. This TCR was sampled from a middle-aged woman in good health and CMV-seropositive. V usage is TRBV11-3 and J usage is TRBJ1-6; the D gene is possibly TRBD1 (5 bases). Written as DNA, the CDR3 is TGTGCCAGCAGCAATTCCATGGGGCCGGGTTCACCCCTCCACTTT. Its protein is CASSNSMGPGSPLHF.